A single sample gave rise to the 5 T cell receptor beta chains below, sequenced in a study of blood T cell repertoires in COVID-19. Produced via immunoSEQ multiplex PCR; TCRdb's table is partial and in-frame only. The sample yields some 270,000 clones, approximately 90% seen once. Sequenced: peripheral blood. These receptors came from a man younger than 40 with acute or convalescent COVID-19.

As to this clone: The germline gene is not matched at one end of the junction; a read error may be the cause. V and J are TRBV27 and TRBJ1-5, with D hard to call. Germline V CDR1 and CDR2: MNHEY, SMNVEV (reference sequence). The CDR3 contains 15 residues. As DNA, the CDR3 is TGTGCCAGCAGTCCCCTATGGAGTAGCGATCAGCCCCAGCATTTT. Its protein product is CASSPLWSSDQPQHF.

The V call is TRBV5-1, the J call TRBJ2-3; tentative D call: TRBD1 (6 bases). Between the trimmed V and J ends, which lost 7 bases and 0 bases, there was a span of 15 bases. CDR3 length equals 15 residues. Germline values: CDR1 SGHRS, CDR2 YFSETQ. The chain's CDR3 is CASQTGPSSTDTQYF. The CDR3, as DNA: TGCGCCAGCCAGACAGGTCCTTCTAGCACAGATACGCAGTATTTT.

The V gene is TRBV19, the J gene TRBJ1-1, with TRBD1 matching over 7 bases. This CDR3 is built from 14 residues. The germline gives CDR1 LNHDA, CDR2 SQIVND (reference sequence). V dropped 7 bases and J dropped 1; count of bases not matched to a gene: 6. The CDR3 DNA sequence: TGTGCCAGTACTTATCAGGGGGGGAACACTGAAGCTTTCTTT. As protein: CASTYQGGNTEAFF.

This chain links TRBV21-1 with TRBJ1-5; TRBD1, the table's D call, was not compared with the DNA. TRBV21-1 is a known pseudogene. This CDR3 contains 17 residues. The CDR3 loop is CASSKAPGDYSNQPQHF. The CDR3 nucleotides are TGTGCCAGCAGCAAAGCCCCAGGCGATTATAGCAATCAGCCCCAGCATTTT.

V gene TRBV6-4 combines with J gene TRBJ1-6; 7 nucleotides align to TRBD1. The CDR3 has 15 residues. Losses at the gene ends were 5 bases for V and 4 bases for J; bases not matched to a gene: 5. The V gene's germline CDR1 is MRHNA and CDR2 SNTAGT. This CDR3 reads CASSKSGQYNSPLHF. CDR3 in DNA: TGTGCCAGCAGTAAGTCGGGACAGTATAATTCACCCCTCCACTTT.